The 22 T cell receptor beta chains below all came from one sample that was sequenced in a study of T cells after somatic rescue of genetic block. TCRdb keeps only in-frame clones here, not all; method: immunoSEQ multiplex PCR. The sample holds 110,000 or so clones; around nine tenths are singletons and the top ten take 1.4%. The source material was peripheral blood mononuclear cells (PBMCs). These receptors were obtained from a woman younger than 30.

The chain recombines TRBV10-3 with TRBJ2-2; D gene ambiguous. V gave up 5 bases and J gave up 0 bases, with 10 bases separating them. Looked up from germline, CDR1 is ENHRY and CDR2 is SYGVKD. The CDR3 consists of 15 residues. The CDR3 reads CAISPRISNTGELFF. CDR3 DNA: TGTGCCATCAGTCCCCGGATCTCGAACACCGGGGAGCTGTTTTTT.

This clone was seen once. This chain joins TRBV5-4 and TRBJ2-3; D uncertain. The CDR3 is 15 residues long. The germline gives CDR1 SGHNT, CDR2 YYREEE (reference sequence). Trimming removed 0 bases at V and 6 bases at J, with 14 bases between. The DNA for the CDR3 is TGTGCCAGCAGCTTGGTGGCTAGATCTCCTGATACGCAGTATTTT. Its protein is CASSLVARSPDTQYF. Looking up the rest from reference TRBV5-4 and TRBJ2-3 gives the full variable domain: ETGVTQSPTHLIKTRGQQVTLRCSSQSGHNTVSWYQQALGQGPQFIFQYYREEENGRGNFPPRFSGLQFPNYSSELNVNALELDDSALYLCASSLVARSPDTQYFGPGTRLTVL.

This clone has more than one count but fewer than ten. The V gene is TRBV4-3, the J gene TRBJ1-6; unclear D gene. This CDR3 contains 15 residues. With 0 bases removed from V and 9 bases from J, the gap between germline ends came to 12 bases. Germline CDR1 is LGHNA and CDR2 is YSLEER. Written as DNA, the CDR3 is TGCGCCAGCAGCCAAGAATATAACCTCGGTTCACCCCTCCACTTT. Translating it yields CASSQEYNLGSPLHF.

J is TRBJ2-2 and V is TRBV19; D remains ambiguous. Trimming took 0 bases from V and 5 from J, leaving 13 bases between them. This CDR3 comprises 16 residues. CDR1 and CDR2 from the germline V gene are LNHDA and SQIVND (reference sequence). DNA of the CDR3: TGTGCCAGTAGTATAGACGGGCTCCCTATTACCGGGGAGCTGTTTTTT. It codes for CASSIDGLPITGELFF. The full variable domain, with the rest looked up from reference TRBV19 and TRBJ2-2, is DGGITQSPKYLFRKEGQNVTLSCEQNLNHDAMYWYRQDPGQGLRLIYYSQIVNDFQKGDIAEGYSVSREKKESFPLTVTSAQKNPTAFYLCASSIDGLPITGELFFGEGSRLTVL.

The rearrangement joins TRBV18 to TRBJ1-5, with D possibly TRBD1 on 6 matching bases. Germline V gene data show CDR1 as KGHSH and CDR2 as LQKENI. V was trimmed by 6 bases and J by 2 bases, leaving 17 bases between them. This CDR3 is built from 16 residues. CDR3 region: CASSRKRGEGNQPQHF. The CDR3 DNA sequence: TGTGCCAGCTCTCGTAAAAGGGGGGAAGGCAATCAGCCCCAGCATTTT. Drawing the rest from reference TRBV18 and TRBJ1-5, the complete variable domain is NAGVMQNPRHLVRRRGQEARLRCSPMKGHSHVYWYRQLPEEGLKFMVYLQKENIIDESGMPKERFSAEFPKEGPSILRIQQVVRGDSAAYFCASSRKRGEGNQPQHFGDGTRLSIL.

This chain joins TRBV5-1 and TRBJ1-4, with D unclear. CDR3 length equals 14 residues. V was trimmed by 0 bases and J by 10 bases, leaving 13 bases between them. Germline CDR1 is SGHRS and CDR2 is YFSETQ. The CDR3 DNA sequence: TGCGCCAGCAGCTTGGACAGAGTGAACCGAAAACTGTTTTTT. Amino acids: CASSLDRVNRKLFF.

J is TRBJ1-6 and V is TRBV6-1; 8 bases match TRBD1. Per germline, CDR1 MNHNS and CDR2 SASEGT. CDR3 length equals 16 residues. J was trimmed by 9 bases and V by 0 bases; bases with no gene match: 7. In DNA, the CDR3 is TGTGCCAGCAGTGAAGCGGGAGGACAGGGTTTTTCACCCCTCCACTTT. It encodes CASSEAGGQGFSPLHF.

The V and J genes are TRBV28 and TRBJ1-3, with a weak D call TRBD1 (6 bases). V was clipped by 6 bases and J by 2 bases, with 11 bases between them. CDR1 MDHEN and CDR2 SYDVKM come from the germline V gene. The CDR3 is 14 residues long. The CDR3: CASREGGTGNTIYF. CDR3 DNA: TGTGCCAGCAGGGAAGGGGGTACTGGAAACACCATATATTTT.

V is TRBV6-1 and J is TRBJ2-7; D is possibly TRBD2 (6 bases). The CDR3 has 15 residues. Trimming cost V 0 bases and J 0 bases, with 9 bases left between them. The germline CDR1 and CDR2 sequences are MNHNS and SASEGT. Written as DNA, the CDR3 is TGTGCCAGCAGTGAAGCGGACTACACCTCCTACGAGCAGTACTTC. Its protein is CASSEADYTSYEQYF.

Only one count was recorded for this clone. The chain's CDR3 is CASSLLLFSGNTIYF. CDR3 bases: TGTGCCAGCAGCCTATTACTGTTCTCTGGAAACACCATATATTTT. The rearrangement uses TRBV7-2 and TRBJ1-3; D remains unclear. The CDR3 covers 15 residues. V was cut by 5 bases and J by 0 bases, with 11 bases left in between. Germline CDR1 and CDR2: SGHTA and FQGNSA.

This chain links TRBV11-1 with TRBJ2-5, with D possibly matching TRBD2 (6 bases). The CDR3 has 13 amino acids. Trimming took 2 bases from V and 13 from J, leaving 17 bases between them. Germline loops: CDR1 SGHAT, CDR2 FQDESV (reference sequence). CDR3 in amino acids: CASSLNEASVWYF. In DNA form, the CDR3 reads TGTGCCAGCAGCTTAAATGAGGCTAGCGTATGGTACTTC.

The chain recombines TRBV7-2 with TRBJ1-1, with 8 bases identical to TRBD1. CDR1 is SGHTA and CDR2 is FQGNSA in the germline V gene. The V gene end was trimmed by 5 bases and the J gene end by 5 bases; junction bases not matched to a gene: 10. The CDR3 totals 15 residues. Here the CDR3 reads CASSTIQGVGTEAFF. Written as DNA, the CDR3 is TGTGCCAGCAGCACCATACAGGGGGTGGGGACTGAAGCTTTCTTT.

CDR3 sequence: CASSIGTGVGEKLFF. For the CDR3, the DNA is TGTGCCAGTAGTATCGGGACAGGGGTAGGAGAAAAACTGTTTTTT. The chain joins TRBV19 to TRBJ1-4; 10 nucleotides agree with TRBD1. The CDR3 has 15 residues. From germline, CDR1 is LNHDA and CDR2 SQIVND (reference sequence). With V trimmed by 3 bases and J by 8 bases, 6 bases remained unmatched.

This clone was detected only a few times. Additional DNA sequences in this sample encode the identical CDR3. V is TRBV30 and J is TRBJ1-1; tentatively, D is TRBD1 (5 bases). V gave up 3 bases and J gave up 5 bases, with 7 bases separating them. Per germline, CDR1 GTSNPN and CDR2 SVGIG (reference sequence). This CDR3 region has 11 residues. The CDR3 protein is CAWRRGTEAFF. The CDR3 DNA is TGTGCCTGGAGGCGGGGGACTGAAGCTTTCTTT.

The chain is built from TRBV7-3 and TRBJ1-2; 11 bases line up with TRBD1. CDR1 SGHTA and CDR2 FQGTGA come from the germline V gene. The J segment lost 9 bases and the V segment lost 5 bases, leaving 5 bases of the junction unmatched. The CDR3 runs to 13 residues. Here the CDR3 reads CASSPGQGDRYTF. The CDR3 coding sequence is TGTGCCAGCAGCCCGGGACAGGGGGATCGCTACACCTTC.

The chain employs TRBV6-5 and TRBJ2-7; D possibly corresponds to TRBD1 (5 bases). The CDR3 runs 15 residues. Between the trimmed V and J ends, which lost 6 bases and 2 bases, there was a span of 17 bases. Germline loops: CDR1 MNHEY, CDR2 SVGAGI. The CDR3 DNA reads TGTGCCAGCAGAAAAGGAGAGACAGCTACCTACGAGCAGTACTTC. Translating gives CASRKGETATYEQYF.

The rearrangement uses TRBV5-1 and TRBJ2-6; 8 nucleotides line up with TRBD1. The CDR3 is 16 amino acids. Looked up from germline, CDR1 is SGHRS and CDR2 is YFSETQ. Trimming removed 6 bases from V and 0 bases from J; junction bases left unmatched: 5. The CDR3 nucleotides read TGCGCCAGCACTCTAACAGGGGGCTCTGGGGCCAACGTCCTGACTTTC. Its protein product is CASTLTGGSGANVLTF.

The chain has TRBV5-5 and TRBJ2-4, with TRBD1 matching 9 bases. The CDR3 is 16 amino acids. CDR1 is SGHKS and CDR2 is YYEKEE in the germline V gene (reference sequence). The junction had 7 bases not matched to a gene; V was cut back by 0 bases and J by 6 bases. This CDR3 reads CASSLVPETGGNIQYF. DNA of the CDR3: TGTGCCAGCAGCTTGGTTCCTGAGACAGGGGGAAACATTCAGTACTTC.

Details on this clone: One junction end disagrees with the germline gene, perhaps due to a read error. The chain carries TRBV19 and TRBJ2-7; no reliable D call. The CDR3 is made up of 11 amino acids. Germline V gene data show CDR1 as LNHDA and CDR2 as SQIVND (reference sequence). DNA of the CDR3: TGTGCCAGTAGAATAGGAAACGAGCAGTACTTC. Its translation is CASRIGNEQYF. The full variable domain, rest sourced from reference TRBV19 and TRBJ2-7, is DGGITQSPKYLFRKEGQNVTLSCEQNLNHDAMYWYRQDPGQGLRLIYYSQIVNDFQKGDIAEGYSVSREKKESFPLTVTSAQKNPTAFYLCASRIGNEQYFGPGTRLTVT.

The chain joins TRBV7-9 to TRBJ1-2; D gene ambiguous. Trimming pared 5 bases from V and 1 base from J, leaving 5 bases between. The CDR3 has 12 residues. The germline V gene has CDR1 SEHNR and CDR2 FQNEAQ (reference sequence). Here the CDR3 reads CASSLNNYGYTF. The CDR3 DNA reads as TGTGCCAGCAGCCTCAATAACTATGGCTACACCTTC.

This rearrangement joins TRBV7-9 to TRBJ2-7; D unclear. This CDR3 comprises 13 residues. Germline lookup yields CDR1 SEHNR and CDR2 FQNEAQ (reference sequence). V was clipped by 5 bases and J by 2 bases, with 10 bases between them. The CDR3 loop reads CASSPGNAYEQYF. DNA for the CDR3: TGTGCCAGCAGCCCGGGTAATGCCTACGAGCAGTACTTC.

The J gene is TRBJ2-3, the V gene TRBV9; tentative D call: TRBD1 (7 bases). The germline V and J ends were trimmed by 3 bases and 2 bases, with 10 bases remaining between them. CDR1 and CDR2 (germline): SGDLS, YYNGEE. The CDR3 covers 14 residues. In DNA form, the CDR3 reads TGTGCCAGCAGCGACAGGGGACTCACAGATACGCAGTATTTT. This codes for CASSDRGLTDTQYF.